Following are 29 T cell receptor beta chains from one sample sequenced in a study of early T cells in non-severe SARS-CoV-2 infection. Each CDR3 protein is one row after TCRdb ran MiXCR on the 5' RACE reads. The top ten clones hold roughly 5.3% of a sample with 25,000 to 30,000 distinct CDR3 sequences, around 4.5% of them seen once. Sequenced: whole blood. The receptor source for this set is an adult who was a healthcare worker with PCR-confirmed SARS-CoV-2 infection or an uninfected control (not recorded which).

This clonotype came up a few times. J is TRBJ2-1 and V is TRBV18; the D is unclear. The CDR3 sequence is 11 residues long. Trimming shortened V by 2 bases and J by 7 bases, and 3 bases separated the two germline ends. In germline, CDR1 is KGHSH, CDR2 LQKENI. CDR3 DNA: TGTGCCAGCTCACCAAGGAATGAGCAGTTCTTC. This encodes CASSPRNEQFF.

This clonotype was found many times. The V gene is TRBV2, the J gene TRBJ2-2, with 9 bases matching TRBD2. From germline, CDR1 is SNHLY and CDR2 FYNNEI. V trimming: 5 bases; J trimming: 4 bases; junction bases outside the gene matches: 8. The CDR3 extends over 16 amino acids. The DNA for the CDR3 is TGTGCCAGCAGTTCGTCAGCGGGGGGTCTCACCGGGGAGCTGTTTTTT. Protein sequence: CASSSSAGGLTGELFF.

This clonotype was detected ten times or more. The V call is TRBV28, the J call TRBJ1-1; D not resolved. With 1 base removed from V and 0 bases from J, the gap between germline ends came to 6 bases. The CDR3 covers 14 residues. Germline V CDR1 and CDR2: MDHEN, SYDVKM. CDR3 in DNA: TGTGCCAGCAGTTTATCACAGATGAACACTGAAGCTTTCTTT. It translates to CASSLSQMNTEAFF.

The chain uses TRBV2 and TRBJ2-7; D assignment may be TRBD1 or TRBD2 (5 bases each). V was clipped by 6 bases and J by 2 bases, with 11 bases between them. CDR1 and CDR2 (germline): SNHLY, FYNNEI. The CDR3 runs 13 residues. CDR3 in amino acids: CASRPGTAYEQYF. Here the CDR3 DNA reads TGTGCCAGCAGACCAGGGACGGCCTACGAGCAGTACTTC.

This clonotype came up many times. This chain links TRBV10-2 with TRBJ2-5; D remains unclear. From germline, CDR1 is WSHSY and CDR2 SAAADI. The CDR3 spans 12 residues. Trimming took off 7 bases at V and 1 base at J, with 7 bases between the two ends. The CDR3 loop reads CASIGAQETQYF. In DNA form, the CDR3 reads TGCGCCAGCATAGGAGCCCAAGAGACCCAGTACTTC.

This clonotype showed up many times. J is TRBJ2-1 and V is TRBV9, with TRBD2 matching over 12 bases. Per the germline V gene, CDR1 is SGDLS and CDR2 is YYNGEE. The length of the CDR3 is 15 residues. The trim removed 3 bases at V and 6 bases at J, leaving 4 bases unmatched. The CDR3 DNA is TGTGCCAGCAGCGCCAGACTAGCGGGGGTCAATGAGCAGTTCTTC. Translated: CASSARLAGVNEQFF.

This clonotype appeared many times. This chain uses TRBV7-2 with TRBJ2-1; no definite D call. The germline CDR1 and CDR2 sequences are SGHTA and FQGNSA. The CDR3 length is 14 residues. Trimming left V 5 bases short and J 2 bases short, with 10 bases between. DNA for the CDR3: TGTGCCAGCAGCCTCGGTGGGCCCTACAATGAGCAGTTCTTC. This encodes CASSLGGPYNEQFF.

In this sample, this clonotype turned up many times. The chain combines TRBV20-1 with TRBJ1-1; D is unresolved. Trimming left V 7 bases short and J 5 bases short, with 11 bases between. Germline-derived CDR1 and CDR2 are DFQATT and SNEGSKA (reference sequence). The CDR3 runs to 11 residues. The CDR3, as DNA: TGCAGTGGCGAGCGGCGGACTGAAGCTTTCTTT. Protein sequence: CSGERRTEAFF.

This clonotype was detected many times. The J gene is TRBJ2-7, the V gene TRBV4-3, with D possibly TRBD2 on 6 matching bases. Trimming took off 0 bases at V and 6 bases at J, with 18 bases between the two ends. CDR1 is LGHNA and CDR2 is YSLEER in the germline V gene. The CDR3 has 16 amino acids. CDR3: CASSQDLYLPGGEQYF. The CDR3 DNA reads as TGCGCCAGCAGCCAAGACTTATATCTCCCCGGGGGCGAGCAGTACTTC.

This clonotype was recorded at least ten times. The chain links TRBV18 to TRBJ1-4; 7 positions agree with TRBD1. There are 17 residues in the CDR3. CDR1 and CDR2 from the germline V gene are KGHSH and LQKENI. J gave up 7 bases and V 6 bases, and 17 bases lay outside the gene matches. The CDR3 bases are TGTGCCAGCTCCCCAAACCTCGGGACAGCCAAGGGTGAAAAACTGTTTTTT. Translated, it gives CASSPNLGTAKGEKLFF.

This clonotype was counted a few times. The rearrangement links TRBV7-6 to TRBJ2-7, with 10 nucleotides matching TRBD1. The CDR3 runs to 15 residues. V gave up 6 bases and J gave up 2 bases; unmatched junction bases: 7. From germline, CDR1 is SGHVS and CDR2 FNYEAQ. For the CDR3, the DNA is TGTGCCAGCAGGGCGGGACAGGGGCTCGCCTACGAGCAGTACTTC. The encoded protein is CASRAGQGLAYEQYF.

This clonotype was seen many times. CDR3 in DNA: TGTGCCAGCAGCTTAGGGGCAGGAGGCCCCTACGAGCAGTACTTC. Translated: CASSLGAGGPYEQYF. The genes are TRBV7-7 and TRBJ2-7; D might be TRBD2 (5 bases). CDR1 is SSHAT, CDR2 FNYEAQ, per germline (reference sequence). This CDR3 is 15 amino acids long. V lost 1 base and J 2 bases, leaving 12 bases between the germline ends.

This clonotype was seen at least ten times. The rearrangement uses TRBV27 and TRBJ1-1; TRBD1 aligns across 7 bases. Germline V lookup: CDR1 MNHEY, CDR2 SMNVEV (reference sequence). This CDR3 is 14 amino acids long. V lost 5 bases, J lost 6 bases, and 9 bases stayed unmatched. The CDR3, as DNA: TGTGCCAGCAGTCGATTAGACAGGGCCCCTGAAGCTTTCTTT. As protein: CASSRLDRAPEAFF.

This clonotype was seen at least ten times. The chain has TRBV5-4 and TRBJ2-7; D is unclear. The V and J ends lost 1 base and 3 bases respectively, with 14 bases between them. Germline-derived CDR1 and CDR2 are SGHNT and YYREEE (reference sequence). CDR3 size: 15 residues. CDR3 residues: CASSLNGQRVYEQYF. Here the CDR3 DNA reads TGTGCCAGCAGCTTGAACGGCCAGCGAGTCTACGAGCAGTACTTC.

This clonotype was observed at least ten times. CDR3 amino acids: CASRKVGDGYGYTF. CDR3 in DNA: TGCGCCAGCAGAAAAGTTGGGGACGGCTATGGCTACACCTTC. V and J are TRBV4-3 and TRBJ1-2; a possible D gene is TRBD1 (5 bases). With 6 bases removed from V and 4 bases from J, the gap between germline ends came to 15 bases. CDR3 length: 14 residues. The germline V gene encodes CDR1 LGHNA and CDR2 YSLEER.

This clonotype has only a few counts. The chain carries TRBV20-1 and TRBJ2-7; D gene uncertain. Per the germline V gene, CDR1 is DFQATT and CDR2 is SNEGSKA (reference sequence). CDR3 length equals 11 residues. V was clipped by 3 bases and J by 8 bases, with 11 bases between them. The CDR3 DNA is TGCAGTGCTAGCCCGCAGGATCAGCAGTACTTC. Translation: CSASPQDQQYF.

V usage is TRBV14 and J usage is TRBJ2-5, with 12 bases aligning to TRBD2. The trim removed 4 bases at V and 1 base at J, leaving 7 bases unmatched. Germline V gene data show CDR1 as SGHDN and CDR2 as FVKESK. The CDR3 runs 17 residues. DNA for the CDR3: TGTGCCAGCAGCCCCGGGGGACTAGCGGGTCTCCAAGAGACCCAGTACTTC. Residues: CASSPGGLAGLQETQYF.

Within the sample, this clonotype is medium-sized. The rearrangement joins TRBV7-2 to TRBJ2-5; the D is unclear. Germline-derived CDR1 and CDR2 are SGHTA and FQGNSA. The CDR3 is 12 residues long. The V and J ends lost 2 bases and 7 bases respectively, with 8 bases between them. The CDR3 protein is CASSLSGGTQYF. CDR3 sequence (DNA): TGTGCCAGCAGCTTATCTGGCGGGACCCAGTACTTC.

This clonotype has ten or more counts. The chain couples TRBV25-1 to TRBJ1-2; a weak D match, TRBD1 (6 bases). Germline loops: CDR1 MGHDK, CDR2 SYGVNS. V was shortened by 1 base and J by 4 bases, with 13 bases between the two germline ends. The CDR3 totals 15 residues. The CDR3 reads CASSEFRRGTYGYTF. The CDR3 DNA is TGTGCCAGCAGTGAATTTCGAAGGGGGACCTATGGCTACACCTTC.

By share, this clonotype ranks as medium-sized. The chain couples TRBV20-1 to TRBJ2-1, with D unclear. Trimming left V 5 bases short and J 7 bases short, with 12 bases between. CDR3 length: 12 residues. CDR1 DFQATT and CDR2 SNEGSKA come from the germline V gene (reference sequence). The CDR3 loop reads CSAEKMSNEQFF. The DNA for the CDR3 is TGCAGTGCTGAGAAAATGAGTAATGAGCAGTTCTTC.

This clonotype was counted ten times or more. The V gene is TRBV28, the J gene TRBJ2-7; D gene unclear. Germline V gene sequence: CDR1 MDHEN, CDR2 SYDVKM. The CDR3 is made up of 13 amino acids. V was shortened by 2 bases and J by 3 bases, with 8 bases between the two germline ends. CDR3 sequence: CASSLGPLYEQYF. The CDR3 coding sequence is TGTGCCAGCAGTTTAGGACCCCTCTACGAGCAGTACTTC.

This clonotype has ten or more counts. The chain uses TRBV27 and TRBJ1-1, with D hard to call. The V end lost 8 bases, the J end lost 0 bases, and 19 bases lay between the germline ends. Germline V gene lookup returns CDR1 MNHEY and CDR2 SMNVEV (reference sequence). The CDR3 length is 16 residues. CDR3 nucleotide sequence: TGTGCCAGCTCTAACCGGAGGATTCAAATGAACACTGAAGCTTTCTTT. As protein: CASSNRRIQMNTEAFF.

In its sample, this clonotype was seen many times. CDR3 in DNA: TGTGCCTGGACGGACAGATCCTACAATGAGCAGTTCTTC. Protein: CAWTDRSYNEQFF. This chain links TRBV30 with TRBJ2-1; weak D call: TRBD1 (6 bases). Germline V gives CDR1 GTSNPN, CDR2 SVGIG (reference sequence). The CDR3 extends over 13 amino acids. Trimming pared 4 bases from V and 1 base from J, leaving 8 bases between.

This clonotype appeared many times. This sequence joins TRBV5-1 and TRBJ2-1; D might be TRBD1 or TRBD2, each matching 5 bases. CDR3 size: 17 residues. V was trimmed by 0 bases and J by 0 bases, leaving 13 bases between them. From germline, CDR1 is SGHRS and CDR2 YFSETQ. The CDR3 is CASSLEPGPSSYNEQFF. The CDR3 nucleotides are TGCGCCAGCAGCTTGGAGCCGGGACCCAGCTCCTACAATGAGCAGTTCTTC.

This clonotype was detected ten times or more. This chain joins TRBV30 and TRBJ2-3, with TRBD1 matching 9 bases. V was pared by 2 bases and J by 3 bases, with 6 bases of the junction left unmatched. The CDR3 is 15 amino acids. CDR1 and CDR2 from the germline V gene are GTSNPN and SVGIG (reference sequence). The CDR3 loop is CAWSPGQGRTDTQYF. CDR3 nucleotides: TGTGCCTGGAGTCCGGGACAGGGAAGGACAGATACGCAGTATTTT.

The V call is TRBV5-1, the J call TRBJ2-1; 11 positions match TRBD2. This CDR3 spans 17 amino acids. V shed 1 base and J 3 bases; nucleotides not matched to a gene: 6. Looked up from germline, CDR1 is SGHRS and CDR2 is YFSETQ. The CDR3 sequence: CASSLTSSGGIYNEQFF. The DNA of the CDR3 is TGCGCCAGCAGCTTGACGTCTAGCGGGGGGATCTACAATGAGCAGTTCTTC.

Judged by abundance, this clonotype is medium-sized. The chain uses TRBV7-2 and TRBJ2-7; the D is unclear. V gave up 4 bases and J gave up 3 bases, with 10 bases separating them. From germline, CDR1 is SGHTA and CDR2 FQGNSA. This CDR3 has 13 amino acids. The CDR3 region has the DNA TGTGCCAGCAGCTCAGCCTGGAGCTACGAGCAGTACTTC. Amino acid sequence: CASSSAWSYEQYF.

This clonotype was counted at least ten times. This chain uses TRBV28 with TRBJ2-6; D gene uncertain. The CDR3 runs to 15 residues. Germline V gene data show CDR1 as MDHEN and CDR2 as SYDVKM. V dropped 3 bases and J dropped 4 bases, with 10 bases sitting between them. The CDR3 bases are TGTGCCAGCAGTTTCTTGGGCTCCGGGGCCAACGTCCTGACTTTC. Translated, it gives CASSFLGSGANVLTF.

This chain joins TRBV7-2 and TRBJ1-1; no clear D. The CDR3 length is 15 residues. V lost 1 base and J 0 bases, leaving 9 bases between the germline ends. Germline V lookup: CDR1 SGHTA, CDR2 FQGNSA. CDR3 loop: CASSLVRRMNTEAFF. CDR3 DNA: TGTGCCAGCAGCTTAGTTCGACGGATGAACACTGAAGCTTTCTTT.